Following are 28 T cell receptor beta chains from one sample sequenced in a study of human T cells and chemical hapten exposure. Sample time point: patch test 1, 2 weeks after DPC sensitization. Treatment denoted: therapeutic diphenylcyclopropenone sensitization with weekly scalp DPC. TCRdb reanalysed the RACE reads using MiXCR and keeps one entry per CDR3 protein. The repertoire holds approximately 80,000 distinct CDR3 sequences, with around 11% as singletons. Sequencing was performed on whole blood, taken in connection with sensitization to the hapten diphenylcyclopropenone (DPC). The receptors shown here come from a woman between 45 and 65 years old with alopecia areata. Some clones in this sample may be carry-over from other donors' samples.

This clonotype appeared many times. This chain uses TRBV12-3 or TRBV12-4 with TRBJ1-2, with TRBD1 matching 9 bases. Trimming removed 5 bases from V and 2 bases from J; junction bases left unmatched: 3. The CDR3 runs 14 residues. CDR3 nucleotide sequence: TGTGCCAGCAGTCCGGGACAGGGAAACTATGGCTACACCTTC. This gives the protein CASSPGQGNYGYTF.

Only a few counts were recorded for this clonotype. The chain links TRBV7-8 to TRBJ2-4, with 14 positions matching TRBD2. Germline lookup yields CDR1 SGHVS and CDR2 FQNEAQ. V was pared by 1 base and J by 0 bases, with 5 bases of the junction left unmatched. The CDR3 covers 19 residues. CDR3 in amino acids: CASSLGGTSGSLAKNIQYF. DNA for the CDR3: TGTGCCAGCAGCTTAGGCGGGACTAGCGGGAGCCTAGCCAAAAACATTCAGTACTTC.

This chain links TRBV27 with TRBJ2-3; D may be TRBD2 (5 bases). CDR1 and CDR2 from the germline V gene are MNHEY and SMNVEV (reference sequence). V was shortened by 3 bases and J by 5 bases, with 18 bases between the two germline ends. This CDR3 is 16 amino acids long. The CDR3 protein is CASSFLTPPSQDTQYF. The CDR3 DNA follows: TGTGCCAGCAGTTTCCTAACCCCTCCTAGCCAAGATACGCAGTATTTT.

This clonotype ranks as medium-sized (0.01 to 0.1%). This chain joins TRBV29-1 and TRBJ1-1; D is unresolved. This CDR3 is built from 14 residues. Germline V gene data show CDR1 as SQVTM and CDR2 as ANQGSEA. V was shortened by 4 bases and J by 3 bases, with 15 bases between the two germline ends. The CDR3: CSVGLHGEDTEAFF. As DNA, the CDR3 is TGCAGCGTTGGACTCCACGGGGAGGACACTGAAGCTTTCTTT.

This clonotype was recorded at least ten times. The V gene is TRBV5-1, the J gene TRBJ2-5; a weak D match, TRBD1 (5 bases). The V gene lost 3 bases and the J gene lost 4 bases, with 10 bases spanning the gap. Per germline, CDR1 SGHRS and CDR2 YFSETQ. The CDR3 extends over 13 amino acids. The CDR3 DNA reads TGCGCCAGCAGCTCCCAGGGCGCAGAGACCCAGTACTTC. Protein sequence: CASSSQGAETQYF.

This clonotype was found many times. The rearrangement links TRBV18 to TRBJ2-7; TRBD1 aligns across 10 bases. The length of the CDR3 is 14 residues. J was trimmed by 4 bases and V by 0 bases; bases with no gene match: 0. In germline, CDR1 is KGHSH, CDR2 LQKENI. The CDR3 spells CASSPPGQGYEQYF. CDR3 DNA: TGTGCCAGCTCACCACCGGGACAGGGGTACGAGCAGTACTTC.

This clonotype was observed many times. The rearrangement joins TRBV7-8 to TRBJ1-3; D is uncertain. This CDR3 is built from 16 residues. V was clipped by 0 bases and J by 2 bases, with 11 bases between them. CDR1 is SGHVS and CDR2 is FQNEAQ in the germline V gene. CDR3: CASSLARWMPGNTIYF. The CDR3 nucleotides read TGTGCCAGCAGCTTAGCGCGATGGATGCCTGGAAACACCATATATTTT.

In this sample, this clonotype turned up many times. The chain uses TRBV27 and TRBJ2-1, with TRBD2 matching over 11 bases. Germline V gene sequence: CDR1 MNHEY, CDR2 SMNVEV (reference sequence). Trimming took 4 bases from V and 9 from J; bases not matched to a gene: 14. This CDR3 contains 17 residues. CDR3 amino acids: CASSSSLAGGTQPEQFF. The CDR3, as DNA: TGTGCCAGCAGTTCTTCTCTAGCGGGGGGAACACAACCTGAGCAGTTCTTC.

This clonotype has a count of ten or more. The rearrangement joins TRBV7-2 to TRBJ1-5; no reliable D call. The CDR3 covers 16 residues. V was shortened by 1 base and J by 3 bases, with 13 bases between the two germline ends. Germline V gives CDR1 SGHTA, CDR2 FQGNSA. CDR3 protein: CASSLVVGVINQPQHF. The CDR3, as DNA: TGTGCCAGCAGCTTAGTAGTCGGAGTAATCAATCAGCCCCAGCATTTT.

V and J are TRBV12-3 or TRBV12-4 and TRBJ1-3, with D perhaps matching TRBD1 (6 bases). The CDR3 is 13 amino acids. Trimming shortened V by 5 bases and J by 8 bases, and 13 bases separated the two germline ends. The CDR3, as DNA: TGTGCCAGCAGTGCAGGGGAGGTTCACACCATATATTTT. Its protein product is CASSAGEVHTIYF.

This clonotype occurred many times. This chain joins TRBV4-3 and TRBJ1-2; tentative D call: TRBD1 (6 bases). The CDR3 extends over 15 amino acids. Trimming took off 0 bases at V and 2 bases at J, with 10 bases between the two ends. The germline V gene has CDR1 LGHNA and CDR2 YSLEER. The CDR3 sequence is CASSQDRTANYGYTF. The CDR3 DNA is TGCGCCAGCAGCCAAGATAGGACAGCAAACTATGGCTACACCTTC.

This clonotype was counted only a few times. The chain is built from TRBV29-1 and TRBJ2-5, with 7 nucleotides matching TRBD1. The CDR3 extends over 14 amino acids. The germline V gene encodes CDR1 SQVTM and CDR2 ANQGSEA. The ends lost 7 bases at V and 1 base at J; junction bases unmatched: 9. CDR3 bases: TGCAGCGCCACTCTAAGACAGGGCCAAGAGACCCAGTACTTC. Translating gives CSATLRQGQETQYF.

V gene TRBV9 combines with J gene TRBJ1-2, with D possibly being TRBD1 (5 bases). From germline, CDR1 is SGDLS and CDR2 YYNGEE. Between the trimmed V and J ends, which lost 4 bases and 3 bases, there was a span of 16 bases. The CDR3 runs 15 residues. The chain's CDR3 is CASSPQRGIHYGYTF. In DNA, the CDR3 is TGTGCCAGCAGCCCTCAGAGGGGTATCCACTATGGCTACACCTTC.

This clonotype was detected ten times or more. The CDR3 DNA reads TGTGCCAGCTGGACGACTTCTTCCTACGAGCAGTACTTC. It codes for CASWTTSSYEQYF. The chain recombines TRBV6-2 or TRBV6-3 with TRBJ2-7; D is unresolved. The CDR3 is 13 residues long. Looked up from germline, CDR1 is MNHEY and CDR2 is SVGEGT. V dropped 8 bases and J dropped 1 base, with 12 bases sitting between them.

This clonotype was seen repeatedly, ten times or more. The CDR3 nucleotides read TGTGCCAGCAGCCCGCCCGGGGTGGAGGGGAATTCACCCCTCCACTTT. Amino acid sequence: CASSPPGVEGNSPLHF. This chain connects TRBV7-2 to TRBJ1-6; D perhaps matches TRBD1 (5 bases). Germline V gene sequence: CDR1 SGHTA, CDR2 FQGNSA. The CDR3 runs 16 residues. V was shortened by 5 bases and J by 7 bases, with 18 bases between the two germline ends.

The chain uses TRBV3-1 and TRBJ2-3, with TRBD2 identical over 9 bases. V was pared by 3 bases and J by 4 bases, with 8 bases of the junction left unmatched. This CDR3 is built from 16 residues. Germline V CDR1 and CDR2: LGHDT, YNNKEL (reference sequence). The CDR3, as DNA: TGTGCCAGCAGCCATCTAGCGGGATTGTCTCCAGATACGCAGTATTTT. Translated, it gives CASSHLAGLSPDTQYF.

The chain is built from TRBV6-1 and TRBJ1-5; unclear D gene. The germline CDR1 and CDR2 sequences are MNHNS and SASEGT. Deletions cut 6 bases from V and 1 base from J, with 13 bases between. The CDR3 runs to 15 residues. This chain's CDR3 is CASSAGKVSNQPQHF. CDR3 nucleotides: TGTGCCAGCAGCGCAGGCAAGGTCAGCAATCAGCCCCAGCATTTT.

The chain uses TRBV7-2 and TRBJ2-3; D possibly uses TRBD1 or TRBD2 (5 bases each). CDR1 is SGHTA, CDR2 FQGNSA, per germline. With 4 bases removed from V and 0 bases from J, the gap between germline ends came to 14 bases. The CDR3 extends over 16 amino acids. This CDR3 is CASSSRDRRSTDTQYF. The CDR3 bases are TGTGCCAGCAGCTCCCGGGACCGGAGGAGCACAGATACGCAGTATTTT.

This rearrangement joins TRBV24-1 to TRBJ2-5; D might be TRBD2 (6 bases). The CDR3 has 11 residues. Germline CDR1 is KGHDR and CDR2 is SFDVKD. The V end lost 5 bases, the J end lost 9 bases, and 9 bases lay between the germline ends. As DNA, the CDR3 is TGTGCCACCAGTGTGGGCGGGGCCCAGTACTTC. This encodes CATSVGGAQYF.

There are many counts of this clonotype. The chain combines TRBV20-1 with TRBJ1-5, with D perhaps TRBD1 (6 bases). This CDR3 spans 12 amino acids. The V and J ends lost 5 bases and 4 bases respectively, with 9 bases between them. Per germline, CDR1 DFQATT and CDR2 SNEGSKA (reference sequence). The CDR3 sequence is CSARQENQPQHF. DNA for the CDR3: TGCAGTGCTCGACAGGAGAATCAGCCCCAGCATTTT.

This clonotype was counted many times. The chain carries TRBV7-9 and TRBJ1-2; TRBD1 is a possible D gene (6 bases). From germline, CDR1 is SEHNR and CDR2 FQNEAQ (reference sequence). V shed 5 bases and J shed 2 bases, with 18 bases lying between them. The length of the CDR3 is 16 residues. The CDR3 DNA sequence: TGTGCCAGCAGCGCCGACCCGCAGGGGACCAACTATGGCTACACCTTC. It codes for CASSADPQGTNYGYTF.

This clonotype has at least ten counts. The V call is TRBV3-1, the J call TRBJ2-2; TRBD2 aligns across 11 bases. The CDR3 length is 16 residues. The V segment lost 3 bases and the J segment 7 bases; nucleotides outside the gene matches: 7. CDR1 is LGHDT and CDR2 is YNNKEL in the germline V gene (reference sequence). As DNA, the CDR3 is TGTGCCAGCAGCCATTTCACTAGCGGGAGCGTCGGGGAGCTGTTTTTT. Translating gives CASSHFTSGSVGELFF.

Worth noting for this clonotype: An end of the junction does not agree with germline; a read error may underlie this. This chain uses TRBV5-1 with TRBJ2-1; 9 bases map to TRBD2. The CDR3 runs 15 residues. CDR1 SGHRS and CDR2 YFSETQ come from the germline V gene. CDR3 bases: TGCGTCAGCACCCGCGCGGGGGGGTCCTACAATGAGCAGTTCTTC. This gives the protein CVSTRAGGSYNEQFF. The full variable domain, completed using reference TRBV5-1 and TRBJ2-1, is KAGVTQTPRYLIKTRGQQVTLSCSPISGHRSVSWYQQTPGQGLQFLFEYFSETQRNKGNFPGRFSGRQFSNSRSEMNVSTLELGDSALYLCVSTRAGGSYNEQFFGPGTRLTVL.

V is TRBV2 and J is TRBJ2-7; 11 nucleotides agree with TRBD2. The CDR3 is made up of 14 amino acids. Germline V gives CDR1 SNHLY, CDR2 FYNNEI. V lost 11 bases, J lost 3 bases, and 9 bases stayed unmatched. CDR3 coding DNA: TGTGCCTTGGTAGCGGGAGGGTCAATCTACGAGCAGTACTTC. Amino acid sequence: CALVAGGSIYEQYF.

The CDR3 reads CASRPTGQGCEQYF. CDR3 sequence (DNA): TGTGCAAGTCGCCCCACGGGACAGGGGTGCGAGCAGTACTTC. V is TRBV12-2 and J is TRBJ2-7; the D call of TRBD1 is as the table states it, not checked on the DNA. TRBV12-2 is tagged as a pseudogene. The CDR3 is made up of 14 amino acids.

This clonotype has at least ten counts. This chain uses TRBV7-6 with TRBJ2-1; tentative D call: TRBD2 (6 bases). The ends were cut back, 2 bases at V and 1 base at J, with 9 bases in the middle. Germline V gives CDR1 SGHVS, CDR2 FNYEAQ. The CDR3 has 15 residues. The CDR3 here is CASSLRGDSYNEQFF. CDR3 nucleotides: TGTGCCAGCAGCTTACGCGGGGATTCCTACAATGAGCAGTTCTTC. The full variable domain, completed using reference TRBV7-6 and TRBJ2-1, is GAGVSQSPRYKVTKRGQDVALRCDPISGHVSLYWYRQALGQGPEFLTYFNYEAQQDKSGLPNDRFSAERPEGSISTLTIQRTEQRDSAMYRCASSLRGDSYNEQFFGPGTRLTVL.

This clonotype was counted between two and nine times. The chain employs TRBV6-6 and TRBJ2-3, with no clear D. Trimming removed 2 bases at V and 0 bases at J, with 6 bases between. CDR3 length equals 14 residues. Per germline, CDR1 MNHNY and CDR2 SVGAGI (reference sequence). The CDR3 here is CASSYGKSTDTQYF. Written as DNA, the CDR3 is TGTGCCAGCAGTTACGGGAAAAGCACAGATACGCAGTATTTT.

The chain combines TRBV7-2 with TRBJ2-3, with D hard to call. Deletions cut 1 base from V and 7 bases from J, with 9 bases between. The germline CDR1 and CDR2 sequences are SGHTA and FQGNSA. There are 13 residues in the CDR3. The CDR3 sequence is CASSLGRGYTQYF. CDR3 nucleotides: TGTGCCAGCAGCTTAGGACGCGGCTATACGCAGTATTTT.